The 26 T cell receptor beta chains given below trace back to one sample, sequenced in a study of cytomegalovirus exposure and HLA in healthy donors. The PCR contained 60 Vbeta and 13 Jbeta primers. TCRdb keeps only in-frame clones here, not all; method: immunoSEQ multiplex PCR. The sample carries 130,000 to 150,000 clones, around 80% recorded once. Sequencing was performed on PBMCs. Receptors were obtained from a middle-aged man in good health and CMV-seronegative.

The CDR3 nucleotides are TGTGCCAGCAGCTCCGGGAGAGGAGGCACTGAAGCTTTCTTT. Translated, it gives CASSSGRGGTEAFF. This sequence joins TRBV11-2 and TRBJ1-1; the D is unclear. V lost 4 bases and J 4 bases, leaving 13 bases between the germline ends. The CDR3 spans 14 residues. The germline gives CDR1 SGHAT, CDR2 FQNNGV.

This clone was detected only a few times. This chain uses TRBV7-9 with TRBJ2-5; 7 positions agree with TRBD1. Per the germline V gene, CDR1 is SEHNR and CDR2 is FQNEAQ (reference sequence). The V gene end was trimmed by 5 bases and the J gene end by 4 bases; junction bases not matched to a gene: 10. This CDR3 contains 15 residues. CDR3 DNA: TGTGCCAGCAGCCCCTACCGACAGGGAAGAGAGACCCAGTACTTC. Translating it yields CASSPYRQGRETQYF.

CDR3: CASSVGTGNNIQYF. The CDR3 nucleotides read TGTGCCAGCAGCGTAGGGACAGGGAATAACATTCAGTACTTC. The chain uses TRBV9 and TRBJ2-4; 8 bases match TRBD1. CDR3 length: 14 amino acids. The germline CDR1 and CDR2 sequences are SGDLS and YYNGEE. The junction had 3 bases not matched to a gene; V was cut back by 0 bases and J by 7 bases.

Only one count was recorded for this clone. The chain couples TRBV2 to TRBJ2-3; unclear D gene. The germline V gene encodes CDR1 SNHLY and CDR2 FYNNEI. The CDR3 covers 12 residues. V lost 4 bases to trimming and J lost 6 bases, with 8 bases between them. The CDR3 DNA reads as TGTGCCAGCAGTGTGTCAGTGGATACGCAGTATTTT. Its translation is CASSVSVDTQYF.

The DNA of the CDR3 is TGTGCCAGCAGTCGAACCGGGGCCGGGGAGCTGTTTTTT. Its protein is CASSRTGAGELFF. The rearrangement joins TRBV6-5 to TRBJ2-2, with D tentatively TRBD2 (5 bases). The germline V gene encodes CDR1 MNHEY and CDR2 SVGAGI. The germline V and J ends were trimmed by 5 bases and 6 bases, with 10 bases remaining between them. CDR3 length: 13 residues.

J is TRBJ1-6 and V is TRBV5-1; the D gene is possibly TRBD1 (6 bases). Germline V CDR1 and CDR2: SGHRS, YFSETQ. This CDR3 has 14 residues. Trimming left V 4 bases short and J 5 bases short, with 10 bases between. CDR3 loop: CASSMDSNNSPLHF. The DNA of the CDR3 is TGCGCCAGCAGCATGGACAGTAATAATTCACCCCTCCACTTT.

CDR3 loop: CASSLDRTQETQYF. The CDR3 DNA follows: TGCGCCAGCAGCTTGGACAGAACTCAAGAGACCCAGTACTTC. This chain connects TRBV5-1 to TRBJ2-5; D unresolved. Germline V gene data show CDR1 as SGHRS and CDR2 as YFSETQ. Trimming stripped 0 bases from V and 2 bases from J, with 8 bases between. This CDR3 comprises 14 residues.

This chain joins TRBV7-2 and TRBJ2-2, with D possibly being TRBD2 (6 bases). Germline V gene data show CDR1 as SGHTA and CDR2 as FQGNSA. The CDR3 is 14 amino acids. V was pared by 0 bases and J by 4 bases, with 6 bases between. DNA of the CDR3: TGTGCCAGCAGCTTAGCGGGGGGCACCGGGGAGCTGTTTTTT. This encodes CASSLAGGTGELFF.

The chain couples TRBV29-1 to TRBJ2-7, with a tentative D call TRBD1 (5 bases). Trimming removed 7 bases at V and 7 bases at J, with 11 bases between. Germline V gives CDR1 SQVTM, CDR2 ANQGSEA. The length of the CDR3 is 10 residues. The CDR3 sequence is CSAFGAEQYF. For the CDR3, the DNA is TGCAGCGCTTTTGGGGCTGAGCAGTACTTC.

The chain uses TRBV5-1 and TRBJ2-1; 10 nucleotides align to TRBD1. This CDR3 comprises 15 residues. Germline loops: CDR1 SGHRS, CDR2 YFSETQ. Unmatched junction bases numbered 4, after V lost 0 bases and J lost 7 bases. In DNA, the CDR3 is TGCGCCAGCAGCTTGGACGGGACAGGGGTGAATGAGCAGTTCTTC. As protein: CASSLDGTGVNEQFF.

The chain is built from TRBV19 and TRBJ2-7, with D possibly TRBD2 on 5 matching bases. The CDR3 length is 14 residues. Trimming pared 1 base from V and 2 bases from J, leaving 9 bases between. Germline V lookup: CDR1 LNHDA, CDR2 SQIVND (reference sequence). The DNA for the CDR3 is TGTGCCAGTAGTATAGGCGGAGGCCCCTACGAGCAGTACTTC. This encodes CASSIGGGPYEQYF.

V usage is TRBV5-4 and J usage is TRBJ2-7; TRBD2 matches at 8 bases. This CDR3 spans 13 amino acids. J gave up 4 bases and V 4 bases, and 4 bases lay outside the gene matches. Germline lookup yields CDR1 SGHNT and CDR2 YYREEE (reference sequence). The CDR3 protein is CASSPGGPYEQYF. The CDR3 region has the DNA TGTGCCAGCAGCCCGGGGGGGCCTTACGAGCAGTACTTC. Based on the CDR3 plus reference TRBV5-4 and TRBJ2-7, the full variable domain is ETGVTQSPTHLIKTRGQQVTLRCSSQSGHNTVSWYQQALGQGPQFIFQYYREEENGRGNFPPRFSGLQFPNYSSELNVNALELDDSALYLCASSPGGPYEQYFGPGTRLTVT.

The J gene is TRBJ1-3, the V gene TRBV18; 7 bases align to TRBD1. V lost 2 bases to trimming and J lost 3 bases; unmatched junction nucleotides: 10. CDR1 KGHSH and CDR2 LQKENI come from the germline V gene. The CDR3 totals 17 residues. As DNA, the CDR3 is TGTGCCAGCTCACCATCCCGACAGGGCGAAGTTGGAAACACCATATATTTT. Its protein product is CASSPSRQGEVGNTIYF.

This clone was detected a few times. Other DNA sequences within the sample encode an identical CDR3. The chain employs TRBV6-5 and TRBJ1-6, with 7 nucleotides matching TRBD1. The V and J ends lost 8 bases and 7 bases, in that order; junction bases with no gene match: 8. Germline CDR1 is MNHEY and CDR2 is SVGAGI. This CDR3 is 14 amino acids long. CDR3 region: CASGTGTANSPLHF. CDR3 coding DNA: TGTGCCAGCGGTACCGGGACAGCCAATTCACCCCTCCACTTT.

The chain has TRBV4-1 and TRBJ2-3, with 12 bases that match TRBD2. The CDR3 sequence is 18 residues long. V dropped 2 bases and J dropped 1; count of bases not matched to a gene: 7. Per the germline V gene, CDR1 is MGHRA and CDR2 is YSYEKL. Here the CDR3 reads CASSQLAGGLGGTDTQYF. The CDR3 DNA reads as TGCGCCAGCAGCCAACTAGCGGGGGGGCTGGGAGGCACAGATACGCAGTATTTT.

Only a few counts were recorded for this clone. The chain couples TRBV4-3 to TRBJ1-2, with D maybe TRBD1 (5 bases). The ends were cut back, 2 bases at V and 7 bases at J, with 11 bases in the middle. Germline CDR1 LGHNA, CDR2 YSLEER. CDR3 length: 13 amino acids. CDR3 in DNA: TGCGCCAGCAGCCAAACAGGTGTGAGTGGCTACACCTTC. It translates to CASSQTGVSGYTF.

The rearrangement links TRBV4-3 to TRBJ2-1, with 8 nucleotides matching TRBD1. Germline V gene sequence: CDR1 LGHNA, CDR2 YSLEER. Losses at the gene ends were 4 bases for V and 6 bases for J; bases not matched to a gene: 5. This CDR3 is 14 amino acids long. As DNA, the CDR3 is TGCGCCAGCAGCCTAGGACAGGGTGTCAATGAGCAGTTCTTC. This codes for CASSLGQGVNEQFF.

This sequence joins TRBV5-4 and TRBJ1-2; TRBD1 aligns across 9 bases. The ends lost 4 bases at V and 1 base at J; junction bases unmatched: 8. The CDR3 runs to 16 residues. Germline CDR1 SGHNT, CDR2 YYREEE (reference sequence). CDR3: CASSLVGTGSNYGYTF. As DNA, the CDR3 is TGTGCCAGCAGCCTGGTCGGGACAGGGAGTAACTATGGCTACACCTTC.

The chain uses TRBV7-9 and TRBJ2-7; 8 positions agree with TRBD1. J lost 5 bases, V lost 4 bases, and 10 bases had no gene match. The CDR3 covers 15 residues. CDR1 is SEHNR, CDR2 FQNEAQ, per germline (reference sequence). The CDR3 reads CASSSWTGNGDEQYF. The CDR3 DNA is TGTGCCAGCAGCTCTTGGACAGGGAATGGGGACGAGCAGTACTTC.

The V and J genes are TRBV2 and TRBJ1-5; D is unresolved. Germline V gene data show CDR1 as SNHLY and CDR2 as FYNNEI. CDR3 size: 15 residues. V was shortened by 7 bases and J by 0 bases, with 13 bases between the two germline ends. CDR3 amino acids: CASTSTGNSNQPQHF. DNA for the CDR3: TGTGCCAGCACCTCCACGGGAAATAGCAATCAGCCCCAGCATTTT.

The gene calls are TRBV11-2 and TRBJ1-1, with D possibly being TRBD1 (5 bases). The germline V gene has CDR1 SGHAT and CDR2 FQNNGV. The V end was cut by 5 bases, the J end by 9 bases, with 19 bases between. The CDR3 totals 14 residues. CDR3 sequence (DNA): TGTGCCAGCAGCGGAACAGGACCCGCGGTGAAAGCTTTCTTT. It is translated as CASSGTGPAVKAFF.

The CDR3 here is CASSAGGWNTEAFF. As DNA, the CDR3 is TGTGCCAGCAGTGCAGGGGGTTGGAACACTGAAGCTTTCTTT. The rearrangement links TRBV27 to TRBJ1-1; 7 nucleotides line up with TRBD1. The junction had 4 bases not matched to a gene; V was cut back by 5 bases and J by 1 base. The CDR3 contains 14 residues. Germline V gene sequence: CDR1 MNHEY, CDR2 SMNVEV (reference sequence).

This chain links TRBV7-9 with TRBJ2-7; possibly TRBD1 for D (6 bases). Germline V gene data show CDR1 as SEHNR and CDR2 as FQNEAQ (reference sequence). The CDR3 contains 15 residues. Trimming stripped 5 bases from V and 0 bases from J, with 14 bases between. The CDR3: CASSPPDSFSYEQYF. CDR3 sequence (DNA): TGTGCCAGCAGCCCACCGGACAGCTTCTCCTACGAGCAGTACTTC.

The chain combines TRBV7-9 with TRBJ1-1, with a possible D match to TRBD1 (5 bases). Germline V gene sequence: CDR1 SEHNR, CDR2 FQNEAQ (reference sequence). The CDR3 runs 13 residues. V lost 3 bases and J 3 bases, leaving 8 bases between the germline ends. The CDR3 is CASSFGRDTEAFF. The CDR3 nucleotides read TGTGCCAGCAGCTTTGGCAGGGACACTGAAGCTTTCTTT.

This clone was found a few times. The gene calls are TRBV9 and TRBJ2-7; D gene uncertain. The germline V gene encodes CDR1 SGDLS and CDR2 YYNGEE. The CDR3 is 14 residues long. Between the trimmed V and J ends, which lost 4 bases and 0 bases, there was a span of 11 bases. CDR3 DNA: TGTGCCAGCAGCTCCAGACACAGCTCCTACGAGCAGTACTTC. This codes for CASSSRHSSYEQYF. Combining the CDR3 with reference TRBV9 and TRBJ2-7 gives the whole variable domain DSGVTQTPKHLITATGQRVTLRCSPRSGDLSVYWYQQSLDQGLQFLIQYYNGEERAKGNILERFSAQQFPDLHSELNLSSLELGDSALYFCASSSRHSSYEQYFGPGTRLTVT.

The chain links TRBV6-4 to TRBJ2-1; D gene ambiguous. Germline lookup yields CDR1 MRHNA and CDR2 SNTAGT. V lost 0 bases to trimming and J lost 3 bases, with 9 bases between them. This CDR3 spans 15 amino acids. The CDR3 is CASSDSGSNYNEQFF. The CDR3 DNA is TGTGCCAGCAGTGACTCGGGCAGCAACTACAATGAGCAGTTCTTC.